The 12 T cell receptor beta chains below all came from one sample that was sequenced in a study of molecular identifiers for immune sequencing clone quantification. TCRdb passed the PCR reads through MiXCR, listing each CDR3 protein once. Of roughly 100,000 distinct CDR3 sequences listed, about 35% are singletons. What was sequenced was naive CD8+ T cells from blood, with Jurkat cell RNA spiked in. Subset in this sample: FACS-sorted CD8+CD4-CCR7+CD45RA+ naive T cells. The receptors were gathered from a human donor in good health. Some libraries in this study had Jurkat cell RNA spiked in.

This clonotype was seen many times. J is TRBJ2-2 and V is TRBV29-1; D is unresolved. V was shortened by 6 bases and J by 2 bases, with 4 bases between the two germline ends. Germline V gene sequence: CDR1 SQVTM, CDR2 ANQGSEA. The CDR3 loop spans 11 amino acids. The CDR3: CSVYNTGELFF. CDR3 DNA: TGCAGCGTCTATAACACCGGGGAGCTGTTTTTT.

The rearrangement joins TRBV2 to TRBJ2-2; 10 nucleotides agree with TRBD1. J was trimmed by 8 bases and V by 8 bases; bases with no gene match: 5. Germline CDR1 and CDR2: SNHLY and FYNNEI. This CDR3 contains 13 residues. CDR3 DNA: TGTGCCAGCGGGACAGGGGTTGCGGGGGAGCTGTTTTTT. It yields the protein CASGTGVAGELFF.

The chain employs TRBV27 and TRBJ2-1; 8 bases fit TRBD1. Germline CDR1 MNHEY, CDR2 SMNVEV (reference sequence). J gave up 2 bases and V 4 bases, and 1 base lay outside the gene matches. The CDR3 has 14 amino acids. CDR3 DNA sequence: TGTGCCAGCAGTTCAGGGGGCGCCTACAATGAGCAGTTCTTC. Its protein is CASSSGGAYNEQFF.

This clonotype was seen only a few times. This chain uses TRBV11-3 with TRBJ2-1; 8 positions match TRBD2. CDR1 and CDR2 from the germline V gene are SGHNT and YENEEA. V lost 3 bases and J lost 7; bases outside the gene matches: 5. The CDR3 contains 14 residues. CDR3 region: CASSFPGGENEQFF. CDR3 in DNA: TGTGCCAGCAGCTTCCCGGGGGGGGAAAATGAGCAGTTCTTC.

This clonotype was seen only a few times. CDR3 in amino acids: CASSLSTGGLAYEQYF. The CDR3 DNA follows: TGTGCCAGCAGTTTATCGACAGGGGGCCTGGCCTACGAGCAGTACTTC. The V and J genes are TRBV27 and TRBJ2-7, with TRBD1 matching 10 bases. CDR3 length: 16 residues. Germline assignment: CDR1 MNHEY and CDR2 SMNVEV (reference sequence). V trimming: 0 bases; J trimming: 2 bases; junction bases outside the gene matches: 4.

Remarks on this clonotype: Given a much more abundant clone one base away, this may be a read error. V is TRBV7-8 and J is TRBJ2-1; 10 nucleotides align to TRBD2. CDR3 length: 13 amino acids. In germline, CDR1 is SGHVS, CDR2 FQNEAQ. The DNA for the CDR3 is TGTGCCAGCGGGACTAGCGTAAACAATGAGCAGATCTTC. Translation gives CASGTSVNNEQIF.

Remarks on this clonotype: This could be a read error, since a much larger clone is one nucleotide away. The chain joins TRBV28 to TRBJ2-3; D not certain. The CDR3 covers 11 residues. With 5 bases removed from V and 10 bases from J, the gap between germline ends came to 10 bases. The germline V gene has CDR1 MDHEN and CDR2 SYDVKM. The CDR3 region is CASSALHAQYF. CDR3 DNA sequence: TGTGCCAGCAGTGCCCTTCATGCGCAGTATTTT. Combining the CDR3 with reference TRBV28 and TRBJ2-3 gives the whole variable domain DVKVTQSSRYLVKRTGEKVFLECVQDMDHENMFWYRQDPGLGLRLIYFSYDVKMKEKGDIPEGYSVSREKKERFSLILESASTNQTSMYLCASSALHAQYFGPGTRLTVL.

This clonotype turned up a few times. The CDR3 protein is CASSLAVRGASSGTDTQYF. The CDR3 DNA follows: TGTGCCAGCAGCTTAGCTGTGCGGGGGGCCTCTTCGGGCACAGATACGCAGTATTTT. J is TRBJ2-3 and V is TRBV7-9, with 8 bases fitting TRBD2. The CDR3 runs 19 residues. V shed 0 bases, J shed 1 base, and the junction held 12 bases outside the gene matches. Germline lookup yields CDR1 SEHNR and CDR2 FQNEAQ (reference sequence).

A word on this clonotype: A much larger clonotype is one base distant, so this may be a read error. The J gene is TRBJ2-2, the V gene TRBV9, with no clear D. Germline CDR1 reads SGDLS; CDR2 reads YYNGEE. The V gene lost 3 bases and the J gene lost 5 bases, with 5 bases spanning the gap. This CDR3 comprises 12 residues. The CDR3 DNA reads as TGTGCCAGCAGCGATTATACCGGGGAGCTGTTTTTT. Encoded protein: CASSDYTGELFF.

The table lists this clonotype with a few counts. The rearrangement uses TRBV4-1 and TRBJ2-1; weak D call: TRBD2 (6 bases). The V end lost 0 bases, the J end lost 5 bases, and 20 bases lay between the germline ends. Looked up from germline, CDR1 is MGHRA and CDR2 is YSYEKL. The CDR3 runs 18 residues. The CDR3 DNA is TGCGCCAGCAGCCAAGATAAGATTGGCGGAGGGTACCACAATGAGCAGTTCTTC. Protein sequence: CASSQDKIGGGYHNEQFF.

A note on this clonotype: A read error may explain this, as a much larger clone is one base away. J is TRBJ2-7 and V is TRBV28; D gene ambiguous. Germline V CDR1 and CDR2: MDHEN, SYDVKM. V lost 3 bases to trimming and J lost 1 base, with 4 bases between them. The CDR3 is 12 amino acids. CDR3: CASSFWSYEQYF. For the CDR3, the DNA is TGTGCCAGCAGTTTTTGGTCCTACGAGCAGTACTTC. Complete variable domain (other parts from reference TRBV28 and TRBJ2-7): DVKVTQSSRYLVKRTGEKVFLECVQDMDHENMFWYRQDPGLGLRLIYFSYDVKMKEKGDIPEGYSVSREKKERFSLILESASTNQTSMYLCASSFWSYEQYFGPGTRLTVT.

The CDR3 sequence is CATMGVEETQYF. DNA for the CDR3: TGTGCCACCATGGGGGTAGAAGAGACCCAGTACTTC. The rearrangement uses TRBV24-1 and TRBJ2-5; TRBD1 or TRBD2 may be the D gene (5 bases each). V was trimmed by 8 bases and J by 3 bases, leaving 9 bases between them. The germline V gene encodes CDR1 KGHDR and CDR2 SFDVKD. CDR3 size: 12 residues.